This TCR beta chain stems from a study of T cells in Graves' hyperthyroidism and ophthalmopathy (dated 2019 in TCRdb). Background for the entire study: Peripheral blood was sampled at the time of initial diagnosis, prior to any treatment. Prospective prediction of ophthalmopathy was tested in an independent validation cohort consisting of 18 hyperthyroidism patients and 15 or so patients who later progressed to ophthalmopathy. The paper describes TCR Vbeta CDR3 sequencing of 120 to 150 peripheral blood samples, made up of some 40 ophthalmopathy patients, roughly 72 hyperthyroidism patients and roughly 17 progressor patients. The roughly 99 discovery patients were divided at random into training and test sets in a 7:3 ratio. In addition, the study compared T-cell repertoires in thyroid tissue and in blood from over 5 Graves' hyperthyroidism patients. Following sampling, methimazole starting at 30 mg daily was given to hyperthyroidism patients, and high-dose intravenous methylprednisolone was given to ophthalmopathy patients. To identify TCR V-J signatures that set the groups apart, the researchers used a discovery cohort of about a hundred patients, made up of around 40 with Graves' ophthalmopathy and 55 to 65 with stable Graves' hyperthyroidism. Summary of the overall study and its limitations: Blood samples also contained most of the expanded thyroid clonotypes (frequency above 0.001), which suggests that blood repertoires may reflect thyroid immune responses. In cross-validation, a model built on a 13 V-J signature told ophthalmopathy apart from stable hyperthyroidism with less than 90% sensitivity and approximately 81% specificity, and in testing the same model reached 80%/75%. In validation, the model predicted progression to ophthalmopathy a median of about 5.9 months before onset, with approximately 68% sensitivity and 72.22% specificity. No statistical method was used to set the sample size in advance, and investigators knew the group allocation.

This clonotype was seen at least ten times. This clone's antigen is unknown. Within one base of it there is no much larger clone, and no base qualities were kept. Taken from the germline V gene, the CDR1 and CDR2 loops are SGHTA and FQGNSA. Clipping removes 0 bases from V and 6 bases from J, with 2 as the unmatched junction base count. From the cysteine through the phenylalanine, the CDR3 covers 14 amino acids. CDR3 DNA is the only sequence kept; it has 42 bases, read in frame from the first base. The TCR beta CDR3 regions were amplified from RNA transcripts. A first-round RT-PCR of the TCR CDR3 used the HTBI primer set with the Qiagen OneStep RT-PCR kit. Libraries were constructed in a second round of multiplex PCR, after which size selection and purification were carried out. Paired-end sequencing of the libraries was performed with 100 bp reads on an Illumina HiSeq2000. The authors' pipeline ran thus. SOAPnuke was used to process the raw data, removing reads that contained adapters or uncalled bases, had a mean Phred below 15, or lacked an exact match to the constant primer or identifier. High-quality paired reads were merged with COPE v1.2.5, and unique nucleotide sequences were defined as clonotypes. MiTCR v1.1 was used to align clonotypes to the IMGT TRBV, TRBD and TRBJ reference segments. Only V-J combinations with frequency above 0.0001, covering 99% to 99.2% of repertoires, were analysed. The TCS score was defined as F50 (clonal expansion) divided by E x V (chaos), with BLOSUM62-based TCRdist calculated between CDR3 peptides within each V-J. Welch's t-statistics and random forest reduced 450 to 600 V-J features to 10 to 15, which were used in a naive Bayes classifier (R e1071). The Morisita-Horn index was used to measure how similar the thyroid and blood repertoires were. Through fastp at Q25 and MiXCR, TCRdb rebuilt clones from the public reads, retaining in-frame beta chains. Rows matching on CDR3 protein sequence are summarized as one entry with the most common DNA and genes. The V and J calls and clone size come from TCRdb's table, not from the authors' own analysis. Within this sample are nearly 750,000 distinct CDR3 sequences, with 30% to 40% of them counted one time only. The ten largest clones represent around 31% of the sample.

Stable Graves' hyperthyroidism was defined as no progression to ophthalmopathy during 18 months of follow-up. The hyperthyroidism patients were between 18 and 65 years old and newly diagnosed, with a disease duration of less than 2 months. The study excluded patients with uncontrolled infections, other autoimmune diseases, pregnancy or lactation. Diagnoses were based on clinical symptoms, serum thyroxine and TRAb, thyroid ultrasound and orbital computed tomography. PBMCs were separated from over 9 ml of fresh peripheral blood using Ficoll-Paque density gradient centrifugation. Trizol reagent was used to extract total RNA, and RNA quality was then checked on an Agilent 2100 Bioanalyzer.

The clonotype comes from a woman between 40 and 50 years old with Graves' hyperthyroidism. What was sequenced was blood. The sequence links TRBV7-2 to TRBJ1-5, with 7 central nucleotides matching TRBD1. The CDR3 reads CASSLARGVQPQHF. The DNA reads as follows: TGTGCCAGCAGCTTAGCCAGGGGGGTTCAGCCCCAGCATTTT.